These 16 T cell receptor beta chains came from one sample sequenced in a study of blood T cell repertoires in COVID-19. Profiling relied on immunoSEQ multiplex PCR, and the TCRdb table lists in-frame clones only, not all of them. This table has 250,000 to 400,000 clones, around 88% appearing once. The sample comprised peripheral blood. These receptors were collected from a woman in her twenties or thirties with COVID-19, enrolled during active disease.

This chain links TRBV6-5 with TRBJ2-7, with D unresolved. Per the germline V gene, CDR1 is MNHEY and CDR2 is SVGAGI. Trimming took off 6 bases at V and 3 bases at J, with 9 bases between the two ends. The CDR3 covers 12 residues. The CDR3 here is CASSRNGYEQYF. The DNA of the CDR3 is TGTGCCAGCAGCCGCAACGGCTACGAGCAGTACTTC.

The genes are TRBV27 and TRBJ1-6; D is unresolved. The CDR3 has 18 amino acids. The V gene lost 3 bases and the J gene lost 0 bases, with 15 bases spanning the gap. CDR1 and CDR2 (germline): MNHEY, SMNVEV (reference sequence). The CDR3: CASSFTAGTGSYNSPLHF. The CDR3 bases are TGTGCCAGCAGTTTCACCGCAGGAACTGGCTCCTATAATTCACCCCTCCACTTT.

CDR3 nucleotides: TGTGCCAGCAGCTCCGCGGGACCTCCCCAAGAGACCCAGTACTTC. Amino acid sequence: CASSSAGPPQETQYF. The chain links TRBV7-6 to TRBJ2-5, with D possibly TRBD2 on 6 matching bases. Germline V gene data show CDR1 as SGHVS and CDR2 as FNYEAQ. This CDR3 contains 15 residues. V was trimmed by 4 bases and J by 1 base, leaving 13 bases between them. Combining the CDR3 with reference TRBV7-6 and TRBJ2-5 gives the whole variable domain GAGVSQSPRYKVTKRGQDVALRCDPISGHVSLYWYRQALGQGPEFLTYFNYEAQQDKSGLPNDRFSAERPEGSISTLTIQRTEQRDSAMYRCASSSAGPPQETQYFGPGTRLLVL.

V is TRBV13 and J is TRBJ2-7; D may be TRBD2 (5 bases). The ends were cut back, 0 bases at V and 5 bases at J, with 11 bases in the middle. Per germline, CDR1 PRHDT and CDR2 FYEKMQ (reference sequence). This CDR3 has 14 amino acids. This CDR3 is CASSLGPSGNEQYF. DNA for the CDR3: TGTGCCAGCAGCTTAGGCCCCTCGGGGAACGAGCAGTACTTC.

This clone was recorded once. The chain combines TRBV7-6 with TRBJ2-6; a weak D match, TRBD2 (6 bases). CDR1 is SGHVS, CDR2 FNYEAQ, per germline. This CDR3 region has 17 residues. V gave up 2 bases and J gave up 0 bases, with 11 bases separating them. CDR3 sequence reads: CASSLNGGSSGANVLTF. CDR3 bases: TGTGCCAGCAGCTTAAATGGGGGGAGCTCTGGGGCCAACGTCCTGACTTTC.

This clone has a single count. The chain combines TRBV6-1 with TRBJ2-7, with a possible D match to TRBD1 (6 bases). The CDR3 consists of 15 residues. With 2 bases removed from V and 2 bases from J, the gap between germline ends came to 13 bases. The germline gives CDR1 MNHNS, CDR2 SASEGT. CDR3 DNA: TGTGCCAGCAGTGAAATAGGACAGAATACCTACGAGCAGTACTTC. Translation gives CASSEIGQNTYEQYF.

The chain recombines TRBV3-1 (or the pseudogene TRBV3-2) with TRBJ1-6; maybe TRBD1 (6 bases). The CDR3 covers 14 residues. Germline V gene lookup returns CDR1 LGHDT and CDR2 YNNKEL (reference sequence). V lost 5 bases to trimming and J lost 7 bases, with 12 bases between them. The CDR3 protein is CASSGGQSNSPLHF. The CDR3 DNA is TGTGCCAGCAGCGGAGGACAGTCCAATTCACCCCTCCACTTT.

The gene calls are TRBV5-4 and TRBJ2-1; TRBD1 matches 9 bases. From germline, CDR1 is SGHNT and CDR2 YYREEE (reference sequence). V shed 4 bases and J 7 bases; nucleotides not matched to a gene: 9. The CDR3 is 15 residues long. Written as DNA, the CDR3 is TGTGCCAGCAGCACTCCTTACAGGGGGCAGAATGAGCAGTTCTTC. This encodes CASSTPYRGQNEQFF.

J is TRBJ2-5 and V is TRBV10-3; D ambiguous. The CDR3 runs to 12 residues. V was trimmed by 6 bases and J by 0 bases, leaving 5 bases between them. The germline V gene has CDR1 ENHRY and CDR2 SYGVKD. The CDR3 coding sequence is TGTGCCATCAGGGCAGACCAAGAGACCCAGTACTTC. Translation gives CAIRADQETQYF.

This clone occurred once. The gene calls are TRBV5-5 and TRBJ2-5, with D possibly being TRBD2 (5 bases). The germline V and J ends were trimmed by 2 bases and 2 bases, with 16 bases remaining between them. The CDR3 spans 16 residues. Germline assignment: CDR1 SGHKS and CDR2 YYEKEE (reference sequence). CDR3: CASSFTPGIPQETQYF. CDR3 nucleotide sequence: TGTGCCAGCAGCTTCACGCCCGGGATACCTCAAGAGACCCAGTACTTC.

V usage is TRBV5-6 and J usage is TRBJ1-6; D is ambiguous. Trimming took off 3 bases at V and 0 bases at J, with 7 bases between the two ends. This CDR3 is built from 15 residues. CDR1 SGHDT and CDR2 YYEEEE come from the germline V gene. The CDR3 DNA reads TGTGCCAGCAGCTCCCCGAGCTCCTATAATTCACCCCTCCACTTT. Its translation: CASSSPSSYNSPLHF.

The rearrangement uses TRBV5-1 and TRBJ1-1; the D is unclear. The CDR3 sequence is 16 residues long. V lost 2 bases to trimming and J lost 0 bases, with 14 bases between them. CDR1 is SGHRS and CDR2 is YFSETQ in the germline V gene. In nucleotides, the CDR3 is TGCGCCAGCAGCTTCGCACCTTCTACTATGAACACTGAAGCTTTCTTT. Translation gives CASSFAPSTMNTEAFF.

This chain connects TRBV15 to TRBJ1-6; 9 bases align to TRBD1. Germline V gene data show CDR1 as LNHNV and CDR2 as YYDKDF (reference sequence). After removal of 2 bases from V and 7 bases from J, the junction contained 3 bases not matched to a gene. The CDR3 extends over 15 amino acids. The CDR3 reads CATSRRDRENSPLHF. The CDR3 region has the DNA TGTGCCACCAGCAGACGGGACAGGGAAAATTCACCCCTCCACTTT.

The V and J genes are TRBV5-4 and TRBJ1-1; TRBD1 matches 8 bases. CDR1 and CDR2 (germline): SGHNT, YYREEE (reference sequence). The CDR3 totals 17 residues. J was trimmed by 7 bases and V by 6 bases; bases with no gene match: 20. The CDR3 DNA follows: TGTGCCAGCACCTCAGGGGGCGCAGGGGGTGGAAGAGTTGAAGCTTTCTTT. Residues: CASTSGGAGGGRVEAFF.

The V call is TRBV9, the J call TRBJ1-3; 12 nucleotides align to TRBD1. This CDR3 comprises 16 residues. V dropped 1 base and J dropped 4; count of bases not matched to a gene: 3. The germline V gene has CDR1 SGDLS and CDR2 YYNGEE. DNA for the CDR3: TGTGCCAGCAGCGTACGGGACAGGGGGCGAGGAAACACCATATATTTT. Protein: CASSVRDRGRGNTIYF.

The V and J genes are TRBV11-3 and TRBJ1-3, with D possibly being TRBD1 (5 bases). Germline V gene lookup returns CDR1 SGHNT and CDR2 YENEEA. Trimming removed 6 bases from V and 4 bases from J, with 16 bases in between. The CDR3 has 15 amino acids. The CDR3 loop is CASSKTRGSGNTIYF. The CDR3 region has the DNA TGTGCCAGCAGTAAAACGCGGGGCTCCGGAAACACCATATATTTT. The variable domain in full, completed from reference TRBV11-3 and TRBJ1-3, reads EAGVVQSPRYKIIEKKQPVAFWCNPISGHNTLYWYLQNLGQGPELLIRYENEEAVDDSQLPKDRFSAERLKGVDSTLKIQPAELGDSAVYLCASSKTRGSGNTIYFGEGSWLTVV.